The source of this T cell receptor (beta chain) is a study of cytomegalovirus exposure and HLA in healthy donors. Study summary: HLA-typed donors were the source of around 85 million unique TCRs held in an early data release.

PCR used 60 Vbeta primers and 13 Jbeta primers. Assay used: immunoSEQ multiplex PCR; TCRdb lists only in-frame clones, some missing. The sample has approximately 120,000 clones, around 68% seen once. The sample taken for sequencing was PBMCs. The TCR comes from a man aged 35-49 years in good health and CMV-seropositive.

CDR3: CATSRGGGPNEKLFF. The DNA of the CDR3 is TGTGCCACCAGCAGAGGCGGGGGCCCTAATGAAAAACTGTTTTTT. The chain has TRBV15 and TRBJ1-4, with D possibly TRBD1 on 6 matching bases. Germline V CDR1 and CDR2: LNHNV, YYDKDF (reference sequence). V was shortened by 1 base and J by 3 bases, with 9 bases between the two germline ends. The CDR3 sequence is 15 residues long.